The clone carrying this T cell receptor beta chain was recorded at least ten times. This sample was taken from a study of blood T cell repertoires in COVID-19. The data were produced by immunoSEQ multiplex PCR, yet TCRdb's version contains in-frame clones alone and is incomplete. The sample includes 120,000 or so clones, 82% of them seen just once. Germline CDR1 and CDR2: SGHDN and FVKESK. Trimming cost V 4 bases and J 4 bases, with 11 bases left between them. The CDR3 contains 14 residues. The sample was peripheral blood. The receptor was derived from a woman in her sixties or seventies with acute or convalescent COVID-19. The chain combines TRBV14 with TRBJ1-3, with D tentatively TRBD1 (5 bases). The CDR3 here is CASSPLGPGNTIYF. The CDR3 bases are TGTGCCAGCAGCCCCCTGGGGCCAGGAAACACCATATATTTT.